The clone carrying this T cell receptor beta chain was recorded a few times. This sample is drawn from a study of blood T cell repertoires in COVID-19. Study in general: COVID-19 samples, acute and convalescent, were from the United States, Italy and Spain. Nucleic acid was either cDNA or gDNA, and it came from T cells, B-cell-depleted T cells, or PBMCs.

Per the original methods: Nucleated cell number was recorded as an estimate derived from reference gene primer amplification. The assay was immunoSEQ multiplex PCR, and TCRdb's table has in-frame clones only and misses some. That table supplies the V and J calls and clone size; D and trimming were determined from the DNA. The data contain 150,000 to 200,000 clones, 82% of them seen just once; the ten biggest clones take up under 5.5%. Germline CDR1 MDHEN, CDR2 SYDVKM. Trimming took 6 bases from V and 8 from J; bases not matched to a gene: 4. The CDR3 has 12 residues. This chain joins TRBV28 and TRBJ1-5, with 7 bases matching TRBD1. Sequencing was done on a sample of peripheral blood. This receptor was obtained from a woman aged 25-40 years with acute or convalescent COVID-19. CDR3 sequence reads: CASSPTGKPQHF. The CDR3 DNA follows: TGTGCCAGCAGCCCGACAGGGAAGCCCCAGCATTTT.